What follows describes a single T cell receptor beta chain. The record originates from a study of beta chain features in type 1 diabetes. Reverse transcribing all isolated RNA meant expressed TCRB transcripts were sequenced. Libraries were prepared by immunoSEQ multiplex PCR; TCRdb keeps only in-frame clonotypes and omits some of them. The sample has 350,000 to 400,000 clones; about 15% are singletons. CDR1 is SGHRS, CDR2 YFSETQ, per germline. Trimming removed 2 bases from V and 0 bases from J, with 6 bases in between. The length of the CDR3 is 15 residues. The gene calls are TRBV5-1 and TRBJ2-6, with D perhaps TRBD1 (5 bases). Sequencing was performed on naive CD4+ T cells from blood. This TCR came from a woman younger than 30 in good health. The CDR3, as DNA: TGCGCCAGCAGCTTAGGGGTCTCTGGGGCCAACGTCCTGACTTTC. As protein: CASSLGVSGANVLTF.